The sample holds a few counts of the clone carrying this T cell receptor (beta chain). These data come from a study of T-cell reconstitution after alpha-beta-depleted transplantation in children. With V trimmed by 5 bases and J by 5 bases, 6 bases remained unmatched. Per the germline V gene, CDR1 is SGHAT and CDR2 is FQNNGV. The CDR3 loop spans 16 amino acids. It was with unique molecular identifiers that the TCRbeta library was prepared. TCRdb processed the PCR reads anew with MiXCR; each CDR3 protein has one entry. This sample has approximately 800,000 distinct CDR3 sequences; around 15% occur once, and the top ten carry about 5%.

The gene calls are TRBV11-2 and TRBJ2-1, with 13 positions matching TRBD2. Sequenced here: PBMCs, mostly from graft donor cells, sampled 360 days after TCRalphabeta/CD19-depleted stem cell transplant. The receptor comes from a male patient aged 5 to 17 who had a stem cell transplant for acute lymphoblastic leukemia, so the T cells may come from the graft donor. The CDR3 nucleotides read TGTGCCAGCAGCCACCCCGGGACTAGCGGGAACAATGAGCAGTTCTTC. Translating it yields CASSHPGTSGNNEQFF.